This T cell receptor beta chain was captured by sequencing in a study of shared clonotypes between healthy human individuals. The germline gives CDR1 LGHNT, CDR2 FRNRAP. The CDR3 is made up of 17 amino acids. V lost 6 bases to trimming and J lost 0 bases; unmatched junction nucleotides: 9. Naive CD8 cells lacked CD45RO and underwent positive selection for CCR7, leaving out terminally differentiated effector memory CD45RA+ cells. Data came from immunoSEQ multiplex PCR; TCRdb stores just in-frame clones and leaves some out. Of some 800,000 clones listed, about 92% are singletons. The source is a man between 25 and 39 years old in good health. This chain joins TRBV12-5 and TRBJ2-1; 9 bases align to TRBD2. The sample taken for sequencing was naive CD8+ T cells sorted from blood. The CDR3, as DNA: TGTGCTAGTGGCCGACCTAGCGGGAAGAGCTCCTACAATGAGCAGTTCTTC. It is translated as CASGRPSGKSSYNEQFF. The full variable domain, in which reference TRBV12-5 and TRBJ2-1 provide the parts outside the CDR3, is DARVTQTPRHKVTEMGQEVTMRCQPILGHNTVFWYRQTMMQGLELLAYFRNRAPLDDSGMPKDRFSAEMPDATLATLKIQPSEPRDSAVYFCASGRPSGKSSYNEQFFGPGTRLTVL.